This TCR beta chain was recovered during a study of T-cell memory formation after mild COVID-19. About the research overall: The study found TCR clusters largely donor specific. The study, taken as a whole, reports: Largely, contracting CD4+ clones fell within CM and EM, and contracting CD8+ clones within EMRA. Clones contracting over day 15 to 85 were CD4/CD8 balanced, with later expanders leaning CD4+.

Amplification by 5'RACE using constant-segment primers produced TCR alpha and TCR beta cDNA libraries that carried sample barcodes and UMIs. MiXCR, run by TCRdb on the 5' RACE reads, gives a single entry per CDR3 protein. The repertoire holds 530,000 or so distinct CDR3 sequences, with about 18% as singletons. The CDR3 is 14 amino acids. The ends were cut back, 5 bases at V and 1 base at J, with 8 bases in the middle. Germline V CDR1 and CDR2: SGHTA, FQGTGA. In this sample, this clonotype turned up many times. Antigen: not known. This receptor was obtained from an adult woman who had mild COVID-19 (a few samples of this study predate the infection). Cell type and time point are not known. V is TRBV7-3 and J is TRBJ2-2; D is undetermined. Sequencing was done on a sample of PBMCs or a T cell subset sorted from them (not recorded which). CDR3 loop: CASSLNLNTGELFF. CDR3 bases: TGTGCCAGCAGCCTTAACCTGAACACCGGGGAGCTGTTTTTT.